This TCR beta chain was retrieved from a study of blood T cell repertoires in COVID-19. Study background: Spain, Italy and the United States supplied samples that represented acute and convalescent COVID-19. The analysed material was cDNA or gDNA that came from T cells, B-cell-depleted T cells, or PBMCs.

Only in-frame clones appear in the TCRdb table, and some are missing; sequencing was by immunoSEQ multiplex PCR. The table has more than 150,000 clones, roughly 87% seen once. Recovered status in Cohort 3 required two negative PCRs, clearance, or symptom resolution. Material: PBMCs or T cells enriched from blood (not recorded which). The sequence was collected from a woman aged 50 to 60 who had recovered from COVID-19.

The CDR3 protein is CASTDRGGYAEAFF. In nucleotides, the CDR3 is TGCGCCAGCACGGACAGGGGAGGTTACGCTGAAGCTTTCTTT. This rearrangement joins TRBV10-2 to TRBJ1-1; the match to TRBD1 covers 9 bases. The V segment lost 7 bases and the J segment 6 bases; nucleotides outside the gene matches: 9. CDR1 is WSHSY, CDR2 SAAADI, per germline. The CDR3 is 14 amino acids.